Shown below are 5 T cell receptor beta chains from a single sample sequenced in a study of blood T cell repertoires in COVID-19. Profiled with immunoSEQ multiplex PCR; TCRdb holds only in-frame clones, not every one. The data contain roughly 410,000 clones, about 87% of them singletons. Sequencing was done on a sample of peripheral blood. The receptors originated from a woman aged 55-69 years with COVID-19, enrolled during active disease.

This sequence joins TRBV11-2 and TRBJ2-2; TRBD1 is a possible D gene (6 bases). Germline V gene lookup returns CDR1 SGHAT and CDR2 FQNNGV. Deletions cut 8 bases from V and 0 bases from J, with 13 bases between. The CDR3 length is 15 residues. CDR3 region: CASSWTDANTGELFF. CDR3 nucleotides: TGTGCCAGCTCATGGACAGACGCGAACACCGGGGAGCTGTTTTTT. Complete variable domain (other parts from reference TRBV11-2 and TRBJ2-2): EAGVAQSPRYKIIEKRQSVAFWCNPISGHATLYWYQQILGQGPKLLIQFQNNGVVDDSQLPKDRFSAERLKGVDSTLKIQPAKLEDSAVYLCASSWTDANTGELFFGEGSRLTVL.

This sequence joins TRBV19 and TRBJ2-7, with 8 nucleotides matching TRBD2. From germline, CDR1 is LNHDA and CDR2 SQIVND (reference sequence). The CDR3 has 15 residues. Trimming took 5 bases from V and 2 from J; bases not matched to a gene: 8. CDR3 sequence (DNA): TGTGCCAGTAGTGTAGCGGGGCGGGGTACCTACGAGCAGTACTTC. Its translation is CASSVAGRGTYEQYF.

This clone was seen more than once but under ten times. The rearrangement uses TRBV4-1 and TRBJ2-1; the match to TRBD2 covers 9 bases. CDR3 size: 15 residues. V shed 3 bases and J 4 bases; nucleotides not matched to a gene: 4. Per germline, CDR1 MGHRA and CDR2 YSYEKL. CDR3: CASSQLAGTYNEQFF. CDR3 coding DNA: TGCGCCAGCAGCCAGCTAGCGGGGACTTACAATGAGCAGTTCTTC.

This rearrangement joins TRBV6-5 to TRBJ2-3, with D possibly TRBD1 on 6 matching bases. Germline lookup yields CDR1 MNHEY and CDR2 SVGAGI. V lost 3 bases and J 6 bases, leaving 16 bases between the germline ends. The CDR3 runs to 15 residues. In DNA, the CDR3 is TGTGCCAGCAGTTATCAGGGGTCCCCTAGGGATACGCAGTATTTT. Protein: CASSYQGSPRDTQYF.

The J gene is TRBJ2-2, the V gene TRBV7-9; TRBD1 matches at 9 bases. The CDR3 is 14 residues long. Germline values: CDR1 SEHNR, CDR2 FQNEAQ (reference sequence). The CDR3 bases are TGTGCACTTACTCGGGACAGGGTCGCCGGGGAGCTGTTTTTT. It specifies CALTRDRVAGELFF.